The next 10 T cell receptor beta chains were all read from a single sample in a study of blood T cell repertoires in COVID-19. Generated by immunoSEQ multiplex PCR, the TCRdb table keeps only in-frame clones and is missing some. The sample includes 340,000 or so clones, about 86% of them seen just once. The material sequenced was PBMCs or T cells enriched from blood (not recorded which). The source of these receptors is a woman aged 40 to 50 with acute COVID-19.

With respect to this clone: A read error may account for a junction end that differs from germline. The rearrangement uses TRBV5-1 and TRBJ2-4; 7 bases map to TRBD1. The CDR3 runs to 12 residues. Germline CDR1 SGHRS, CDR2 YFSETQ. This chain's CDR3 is CASSLEGQPGFF. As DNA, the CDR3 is TGCGCCAGCAGCTTGGAGGGACAGCCAGGCTTCTTC. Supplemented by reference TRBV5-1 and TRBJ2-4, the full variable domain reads KAGVTQTPRYLIKTRGQQVTLSCSPISGHRSVSWYQQTPGQGLQFLFEYFSETQRNKGNFPGRFSGRQFSNSRSEMNVSTLELGDSALYLCASSLEGQPGFFGAGTRLSVL.

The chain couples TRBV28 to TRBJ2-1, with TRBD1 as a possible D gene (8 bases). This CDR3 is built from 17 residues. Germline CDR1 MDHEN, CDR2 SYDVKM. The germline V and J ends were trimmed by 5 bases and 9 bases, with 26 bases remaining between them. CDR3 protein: CASSLRQGRAPGSEQFF. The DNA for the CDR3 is TGTGCCAGCAGTCTCCGACAGGGGAGGGCCCCAGGGAGTGAGCAGTTCTTC.

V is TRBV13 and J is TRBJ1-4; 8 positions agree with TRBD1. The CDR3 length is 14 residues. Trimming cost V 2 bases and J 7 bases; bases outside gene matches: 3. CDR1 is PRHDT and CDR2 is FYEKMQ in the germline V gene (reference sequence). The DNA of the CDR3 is TGTGCCAGCAGCTTATCCAGGGGGCTTGAAAAACTGTTTTTT. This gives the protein CASSLSRGLEKLFF.

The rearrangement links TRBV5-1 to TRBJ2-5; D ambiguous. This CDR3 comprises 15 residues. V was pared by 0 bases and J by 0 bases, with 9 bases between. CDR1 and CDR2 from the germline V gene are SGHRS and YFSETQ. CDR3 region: CASSLAASYQETQYF. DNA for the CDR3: TGCGCCAGCAGCTTGGCAGCGTCTTACCAAGAGACCCAGTACTTC.

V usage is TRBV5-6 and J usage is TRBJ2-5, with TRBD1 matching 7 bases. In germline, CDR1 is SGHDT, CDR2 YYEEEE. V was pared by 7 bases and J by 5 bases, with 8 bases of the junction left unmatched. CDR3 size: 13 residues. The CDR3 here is CASHRQGRETQYF. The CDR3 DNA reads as TGTGCCAGCCACAGACAGGGTCGCGAGACCCAGTACTTC.

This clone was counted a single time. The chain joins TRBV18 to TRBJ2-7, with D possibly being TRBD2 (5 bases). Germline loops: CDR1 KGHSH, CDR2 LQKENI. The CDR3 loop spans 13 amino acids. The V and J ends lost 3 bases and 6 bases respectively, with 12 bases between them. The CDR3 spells CASSPKSAGEQYF. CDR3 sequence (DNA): TGTGCCAGCTCACCCAAGTCGGCGGGCGAGCAGTACTTC.

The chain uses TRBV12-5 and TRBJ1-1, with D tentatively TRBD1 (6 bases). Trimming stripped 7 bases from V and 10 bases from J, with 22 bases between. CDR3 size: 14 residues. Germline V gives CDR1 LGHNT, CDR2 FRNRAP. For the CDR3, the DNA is TGTGCTAGTGCCCTAGGGGGAATATGGGAATCAGCTTTCTTT. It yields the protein CASALGGIWESAFF.

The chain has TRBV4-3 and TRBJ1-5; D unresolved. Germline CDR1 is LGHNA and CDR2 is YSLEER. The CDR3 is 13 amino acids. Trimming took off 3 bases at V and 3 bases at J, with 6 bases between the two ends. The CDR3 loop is CASSQEVNQPQHF. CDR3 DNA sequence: TGCGCCAGCAGCCAGGAGGTCAATCAGCCCCAGCATTTT.

This CDR3 reads CASKRTSGTYNEQFF. CDR3 DNA sequence: TGTGCCAGCAAGAGGACTAGCGGAACGTACAATGAGCAGTTCTTC. The chain is built from TRBV2 and TRBJ2-1; 10 positions match TRBD2. Germline values: CDR1 SNHLY, CDR2 FYNNEI. V shed 7 bases, J shed 4 bases, and the junction held 7 bases outside the gene matches. CDR3 length equals 15 residues.

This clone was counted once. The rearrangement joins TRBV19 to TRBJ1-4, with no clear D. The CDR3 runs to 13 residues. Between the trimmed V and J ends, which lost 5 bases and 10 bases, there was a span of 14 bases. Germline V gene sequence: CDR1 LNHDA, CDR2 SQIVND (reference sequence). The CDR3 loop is CASSRPPAGKLFF. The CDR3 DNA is TGTGCCAGTAGTCGTCCGCCGGCGGGAAAACTGTTTTTT. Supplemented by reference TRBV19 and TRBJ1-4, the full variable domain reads DGGITQSPKYLFRKEGQNVTLSCEQNLNHDAMYWYRQDPGQGLRLIYYSQIVNDFQKGDIAEGYSVSREKKESFPLTVTSAQKNPTAFYLCASSRPPAGKLFFGSGTQLSVL.